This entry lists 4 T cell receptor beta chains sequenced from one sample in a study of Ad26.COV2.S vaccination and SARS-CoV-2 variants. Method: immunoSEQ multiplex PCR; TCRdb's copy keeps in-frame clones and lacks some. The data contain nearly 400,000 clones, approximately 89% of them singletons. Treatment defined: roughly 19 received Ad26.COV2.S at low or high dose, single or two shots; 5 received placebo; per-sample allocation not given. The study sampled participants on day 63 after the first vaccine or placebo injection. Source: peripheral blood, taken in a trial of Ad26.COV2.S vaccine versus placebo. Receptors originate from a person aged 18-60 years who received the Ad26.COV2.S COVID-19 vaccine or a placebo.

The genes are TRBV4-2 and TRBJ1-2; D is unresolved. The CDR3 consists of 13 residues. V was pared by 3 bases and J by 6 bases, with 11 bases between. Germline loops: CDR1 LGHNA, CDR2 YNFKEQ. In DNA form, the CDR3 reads TGTGCCAGCAGCCAGCAGATAATGGATGGCTACACCTTC. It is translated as CASSQQIMDGYTF.

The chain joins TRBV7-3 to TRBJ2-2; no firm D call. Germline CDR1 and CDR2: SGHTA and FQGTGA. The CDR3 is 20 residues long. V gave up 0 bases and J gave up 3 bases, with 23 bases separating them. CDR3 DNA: TGTGCCAGCAGCTTAACCTTCCGTCGGTGGCTACCCAACCACACCGGGGAGCTGTTTTTT. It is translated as CASSLTFRRWLPNHTGELFF. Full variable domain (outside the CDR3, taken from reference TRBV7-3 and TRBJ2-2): GAGVSQTPSNKVTEKGKYVELRCDPISGHTALYWYRQSLGQGPEFLIYFQGTGAADDSGLPNDRFFAVRPEGSVSTLKIQRTERGDSAVYLCASSLTFRRWLPNHTGELFFGEGSRLTVL.

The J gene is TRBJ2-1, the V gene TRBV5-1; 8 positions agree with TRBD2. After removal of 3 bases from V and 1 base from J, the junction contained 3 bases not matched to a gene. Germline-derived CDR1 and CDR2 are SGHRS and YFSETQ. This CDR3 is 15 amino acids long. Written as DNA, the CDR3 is TGCGCCAGCAGCTCGACTAGCGAGTCCTACAATGAGCAGTTCTTC. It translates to CASSSTSESYNEQFF.

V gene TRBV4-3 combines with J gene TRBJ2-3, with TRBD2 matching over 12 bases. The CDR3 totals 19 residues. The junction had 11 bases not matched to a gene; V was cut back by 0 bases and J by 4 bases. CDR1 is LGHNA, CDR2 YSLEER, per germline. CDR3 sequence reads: CASSQDYRSLAGGADTQYF. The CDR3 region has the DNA TGCGCCAGCAGCCAAGATTATCGGAGTCTAGCGGGAGGGGCAGATACGCAGTATTTT.